This T cell receptor beta chain was observed in a study of T-cell reconstitution after alpha-beta-depleted transplantation in children. Study-wide results and limits: The study reportedly traced alpha-beta T cells about two months after transplant to several hundred expanded graft clones.

This clonotype was recorded many times. The antigen remains undetermined. Unique molecular identifiers tagged the TCRbeta library. TCRdb itself ran the PCR reads through MiXCR, one entry per CDR3 protein. Among 600,000 to 700,000 distinct CDR3 sequences listed, about an eighth were seen once. The sequence was collected from a girl aged 2 to 10 with congenital amegakaryocytic thrombocytopenia, due to receive a stem cell transplant. The sequenced sample was PBMCs, obtained before TCRalphabeta/CD19-depleted stem cell transplant.

The CDR3 reads CATSRDPTLLSSYNEQFF. Here the CDR3 DNA reads TGTGCCACCAGCAGAGATCCTACCTTGCTAAGCTCCTACAATGAGCAGTTCTTC. The V call is TRBV15, the J call TRBJ2-1; D unresolved. Trimming removed 0 bases at V and 0 bases at J, with 15 bases between. Germline values: CDR1 LNHNV, CDR2 YYDKDF (reference sequence). This CDR3 spans 18 amino acids.